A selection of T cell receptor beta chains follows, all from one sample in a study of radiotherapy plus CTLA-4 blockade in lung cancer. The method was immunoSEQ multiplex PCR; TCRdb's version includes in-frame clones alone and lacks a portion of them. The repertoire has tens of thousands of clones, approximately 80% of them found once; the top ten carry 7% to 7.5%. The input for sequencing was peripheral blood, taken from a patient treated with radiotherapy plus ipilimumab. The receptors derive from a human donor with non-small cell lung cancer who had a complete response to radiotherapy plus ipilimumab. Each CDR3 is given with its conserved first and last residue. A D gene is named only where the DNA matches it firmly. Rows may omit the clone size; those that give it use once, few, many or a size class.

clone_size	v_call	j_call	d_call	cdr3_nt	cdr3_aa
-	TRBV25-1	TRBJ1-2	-	TGTGCCAGCAGTGAGCACGGGGAGAGAGGATATGGCTACACCTTC	CASSEHGERGYGYTF
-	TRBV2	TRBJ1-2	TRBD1	TGTGCCAGCACCCGCGAGGACAGGCCCCTCTATGGCTACACCTTC	CASTREDRPLYGYTF
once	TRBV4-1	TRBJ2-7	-	TGCGCCAGCAGCCCCTTAGCGGCAGATCTCTACGAGCAGTACTTC	CASSPLAADLYEQYF
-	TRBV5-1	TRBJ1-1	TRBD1	TGCGCCAGCAGCTTGGGACAGGGACGGAATGAAGCTTTCTTT	CASSLGQGRNEAFF
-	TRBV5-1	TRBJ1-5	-	TGCGCCAGCAGCTTGGAAGGGAATAGCAATCAGCCCCAGCATTTT	CASSLEGNSNQPQHF
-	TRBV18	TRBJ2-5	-	TGTGCCAGCTCACCAAAAGTGAGGGAGACCCAGTACTTC	CASSPKVRETQYF
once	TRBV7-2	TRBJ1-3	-	TGTGCCAGCAGGCCAGGGGTATCTGGAAACACCATATATTTT	CASRPGVSGNTIYF
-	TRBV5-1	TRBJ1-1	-	TGCGCCAGCAGCACACGCGCCGGGGAGAACACTGAAGCTTTCTTT	CASSTRAGENTEAFF
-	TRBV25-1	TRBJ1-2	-	TGTGCCAGCAGTGACCCCCGGCGGGCGGGTGATGGCTACACCTTC	CASSDPRRAGDGYTF
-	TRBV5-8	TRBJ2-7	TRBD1	TGTGCCAGCAGCTTCGACCCGGGACAGAAACTCTACGAGCAGTACTTC	CASSFDPGQKLYEQYF
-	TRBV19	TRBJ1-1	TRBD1	TGTGCCAGTAGTTCGACAGGGTTGAACACTGAAGCTTTCTTT	CASSSTGLNTEAFF
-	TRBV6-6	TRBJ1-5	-	TGTGCCAGCAATAACTGGGGGGAAAGTCAGCCCCAGCATTTT	CASNNWGESQPQHF
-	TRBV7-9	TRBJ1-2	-	TGTGCCAGCAGTCAGACACCCAACTATGGCTACACCTTC	CASSQTPNYGYTF
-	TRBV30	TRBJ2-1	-	TGTGCCTGGAGTCCAACGTCCGGCCGCTACAATGAGCAGTTCTTC	CAWSPTSGRYNEQFF
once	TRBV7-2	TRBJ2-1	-	TGTGCCAGCAGATTTGGGGAGACCTACAATGAGCAGTTCTTC	CASRFGETYNEQFF
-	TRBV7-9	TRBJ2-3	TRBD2	TGTGCCAGCAGCTTTGGGACTAGCGGCACAGATACGCAGTATTTT	CASSFGTSGTDTQYF
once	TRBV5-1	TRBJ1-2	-	TGCGCCAGCAGCTTGGAACAGGGACGCTACACCTTC	CASSLEQGRYTF
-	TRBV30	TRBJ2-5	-	TGTGCCTGGATAAGGGTCGGAGAGACCCAGTACTTC	CAWIRVGETQYF
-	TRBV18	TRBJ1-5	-	TGTGCCAGCTCAGCAGGAATAGGACAGAATCAGCCCCAGCATTTT	CASSAGIGQNQPQHF
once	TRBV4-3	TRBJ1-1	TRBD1	TGCGCCAGCAGCCTGAACCTACCGGGACAGGGGCTTACTGAAGCTTTCTTT	CASSLNLPGQGLTEAFF
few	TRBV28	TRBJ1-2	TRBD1	TGTGCCAGCAGGACAACAGGGGGTGAATATGGCTACACCTTC	CASRTTGGEYGYTF
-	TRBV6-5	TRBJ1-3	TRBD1	TGTGCCAGCAGCCGAGGGACAGGGCAGGGAAACACCATATATTTT	CASSRGTGQGNTIYF
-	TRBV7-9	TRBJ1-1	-	TGTGCCAGCAGCTTAGGGTCGGGTGGGGGCACTGAAGCTTTCTTT	CASSLGSGGGTEAFF
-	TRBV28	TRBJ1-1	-	TGTGCCAGCAGTTTAAATACAAAAGGTGCCACTGAAGCTTTCTTT	CASSLNTKGATEAFF
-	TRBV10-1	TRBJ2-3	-	TGCGCCAGCAGTGAGGGGGACACAGATACGCAGTATTTT	CASSEGDTDTQYF
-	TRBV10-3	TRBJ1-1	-	TGTGCCATCATGGTTACGGGGAGGAACACTGAAGCTTTCTTT	CAIMVTGRNTEAFF
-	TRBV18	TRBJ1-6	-	TGTGCCAGCTCACCACAAGGCAGGGCTCGATCACCCCTCCACTTT	CASSPQGRARSPLHF
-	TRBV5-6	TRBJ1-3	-	TGTGCCAGCAGCTTGGGGGAGCAGGGATTGCAAAACACCATATATTTT	CASSLGEQGLQNTIYF
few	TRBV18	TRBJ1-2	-	TGTGCCAGCTCACCAGGGGCAGTGGTTTGGGGCTACACCTTC	CASSPGAVVWGYTF
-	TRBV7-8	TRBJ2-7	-	TGTGCCAGCAGCTTAGCAGGGGGTAGTTCCTACGAGCAGTACTTC	CASSLAGGSSYEQYF
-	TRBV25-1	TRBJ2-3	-	TGTGCCAGTGGGGCCGGATCTACTAGCACAGATACGCAGTATTTT	CASGAGSTSTDTQYF
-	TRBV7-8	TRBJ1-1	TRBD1	TGTGCCAGCAGCTTAGTGGGCAGGGGGCGAGGTGGCAACACTGAAGCTTTCTTT	CASSLVGRGRGGNTEAFF
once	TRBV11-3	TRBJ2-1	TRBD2	TGTGCCAGCAGCTTATCGATAGGCCCCTCGGGCGGGAGATTTGAGTTCTTC	CASSLSIGPSGGRFEFF
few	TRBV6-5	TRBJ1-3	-	TGTGCCTTAACCGGGGGCAGCTCTGGAAACACCATATATTTT	CALTGGSSGNTIYF
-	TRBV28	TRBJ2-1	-	TGTGCCAGCAGTTTGCGAACAGATGAGCAGTTCTTC	CASSLRTDEQFF
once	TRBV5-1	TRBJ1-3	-	TGCGCCAGCAGCTTGGAGCCTGCGGGGATGGGAAACACCATATATTTT	CASSLEPAGMGNTIYF
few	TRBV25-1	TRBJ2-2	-	TGTGCCAGCAGTGGCCGCTCTCAGGGCTACACCGGGGAGCTGTTTTTT	CASSGRSQGYTGELFF